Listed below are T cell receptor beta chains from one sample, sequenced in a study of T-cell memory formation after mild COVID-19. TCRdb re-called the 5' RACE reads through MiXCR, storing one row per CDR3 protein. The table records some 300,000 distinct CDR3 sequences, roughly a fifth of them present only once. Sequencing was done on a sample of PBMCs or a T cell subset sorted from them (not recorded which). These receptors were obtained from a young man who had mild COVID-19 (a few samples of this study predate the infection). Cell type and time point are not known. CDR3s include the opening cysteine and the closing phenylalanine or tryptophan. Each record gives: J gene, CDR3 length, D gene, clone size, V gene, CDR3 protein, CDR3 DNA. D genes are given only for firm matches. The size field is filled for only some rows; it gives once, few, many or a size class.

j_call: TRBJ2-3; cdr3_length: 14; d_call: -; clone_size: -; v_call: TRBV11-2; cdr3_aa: CASSSSPGLDTQYF; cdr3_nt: TGTGCCAGCAGCTCATCCCCAGGGTTAGATACGCAGTATTTT
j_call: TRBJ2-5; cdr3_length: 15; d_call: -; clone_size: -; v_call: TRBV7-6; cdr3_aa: CASSRTSGRGETQYF; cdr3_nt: TGTGCCAGCAGTCGGACAAGTGGTCGCGGAGAGACCCAGTACTTC
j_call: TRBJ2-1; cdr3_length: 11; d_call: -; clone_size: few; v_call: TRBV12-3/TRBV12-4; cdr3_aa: CASSSPDEQFF; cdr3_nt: TGTGCCAGCAGTTCCCCGGATGAGCAGTTCTTC
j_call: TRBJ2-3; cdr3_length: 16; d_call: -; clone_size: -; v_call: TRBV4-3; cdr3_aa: CASSPEVPRATDTQYF; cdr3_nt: TGCGCCAGCAGCCCCGAGGTTCCCAGGGCCACAGATACGCAGTATTTT
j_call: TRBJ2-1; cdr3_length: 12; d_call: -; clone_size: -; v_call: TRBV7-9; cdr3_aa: CASSRPLIEQFF; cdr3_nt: TGTGCCAGCAGCCGGCCGTTGATTGAGCAGTTCTTC
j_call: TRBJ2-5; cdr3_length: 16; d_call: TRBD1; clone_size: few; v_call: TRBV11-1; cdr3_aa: CASSGRTGGSEETQYF; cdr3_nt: TGTGCCAGCAGCGGACGGACAGGGGGATCGGAAGAGACCCAGTACTTC
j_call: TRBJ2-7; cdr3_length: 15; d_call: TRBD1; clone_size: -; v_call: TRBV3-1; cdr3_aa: CASSPGQASSYEQYF; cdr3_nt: TGTGCCAGCAGCCCGGGACAGGCGAGCTCCTACGAGCAGTACTTC
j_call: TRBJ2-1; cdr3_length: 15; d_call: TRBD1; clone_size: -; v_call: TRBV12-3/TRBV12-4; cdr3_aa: CASSSTGTGSDEQFF; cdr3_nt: TGTGCCAGCTCGTCTACCGGGACAGGGTCCGATGAGCAGTTCTTC
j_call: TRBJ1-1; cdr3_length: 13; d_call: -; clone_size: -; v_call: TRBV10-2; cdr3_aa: CASSYWGSTEAFF; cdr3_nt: TGCGCCAGCAGTTACTGGGGGTCCACTGAAGCTTTCTTT
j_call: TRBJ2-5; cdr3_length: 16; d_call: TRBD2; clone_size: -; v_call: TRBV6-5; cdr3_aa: CASSLNSGGSQETQYF; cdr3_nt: TGTGCCAGCAGCCTTAATAGCGGGGGATCTCAAGAGACCCAGTACTTC
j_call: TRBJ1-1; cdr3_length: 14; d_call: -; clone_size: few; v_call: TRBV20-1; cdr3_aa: CSAESRGMNTEAFF; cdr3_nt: TGCAGTGCTGAGAGCAGGGGAATGAACACTGAAGCTTTCTTT
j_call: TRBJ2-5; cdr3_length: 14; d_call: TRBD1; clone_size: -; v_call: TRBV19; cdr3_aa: CASSARQGRETQYF; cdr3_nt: TGTGCCAGTAGTGCCCGACAGGGAAGAGAGACCCAGTACTTC
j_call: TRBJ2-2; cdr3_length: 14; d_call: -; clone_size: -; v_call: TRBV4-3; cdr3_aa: CASSQQTGTGELFF; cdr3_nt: TGCGCCAGCAGCCAACAAACAGGCACCGGGGAGCTGTTTTTT
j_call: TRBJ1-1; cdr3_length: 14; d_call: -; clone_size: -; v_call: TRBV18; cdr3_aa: CASSGAGGDTEAFF; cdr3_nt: TGTGCCAGCTCAGGGGCGGGAGGCGACACTGAAGCTTTCTTT
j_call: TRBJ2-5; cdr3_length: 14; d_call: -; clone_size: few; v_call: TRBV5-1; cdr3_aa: CASSSRQYRETQYF; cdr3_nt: TGCGCCAGCAGCTCACGACAGTATCGCGAGACCCAGTACTTC
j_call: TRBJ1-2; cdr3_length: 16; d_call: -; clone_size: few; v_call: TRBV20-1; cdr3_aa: CSASALTRITNYGYTF; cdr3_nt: TGCAGTGCTAGTGCGCTAACCAGGATAACTAACTATGGCTACACCTTC
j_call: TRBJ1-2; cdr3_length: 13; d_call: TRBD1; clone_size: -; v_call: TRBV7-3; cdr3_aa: CASSPGQSFGYTF; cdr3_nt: TGTGCCAGCAGCCCGGGACAGTCGTTTGGCTACACCTTC
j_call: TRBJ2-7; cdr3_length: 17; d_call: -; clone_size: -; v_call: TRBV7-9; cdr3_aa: CASSFAGRGALSYEQYF; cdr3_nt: TGTGCCAGCAGCTTTGCCGGTCGGGGGGCTCTCTCCTACGAGCAGTACTTC
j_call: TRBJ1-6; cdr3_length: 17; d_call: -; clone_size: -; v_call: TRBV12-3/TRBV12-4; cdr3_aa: CASSFRDGSSYNSPLHF; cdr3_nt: TGTGCCAGCAGTTTCCGGGACGGGAGCTCCTATAATTCACCCCTCCACTTT
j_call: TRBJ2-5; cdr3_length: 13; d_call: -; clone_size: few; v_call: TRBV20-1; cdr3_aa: CSVPRLGRETQYF; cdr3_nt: TGCAGTGTCCCTCGGCTGGGCAGGGAGACCCAGTACTTC
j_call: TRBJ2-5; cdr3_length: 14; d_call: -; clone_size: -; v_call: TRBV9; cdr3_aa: CASSVGTNQETQYF; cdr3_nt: TGTGCCAGCAGCGTAGGGACTAACCAAGAGACCCAGTACTTC
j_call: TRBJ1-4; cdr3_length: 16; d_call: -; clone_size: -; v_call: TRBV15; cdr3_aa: CATSGGDRAFNEKLFF; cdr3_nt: TGTGCCACCAGCGGGGGAGACAGAGCCTTTAATGAAAAACTGTTTTTT
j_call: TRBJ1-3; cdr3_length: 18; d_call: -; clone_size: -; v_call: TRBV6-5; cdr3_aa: CASSYRGGPRVVGNTIYF; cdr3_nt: TGTGCCAGCAGTTATCGTGGGGGGCCGAGGGTGGTTGGAAACACCATATATTTT
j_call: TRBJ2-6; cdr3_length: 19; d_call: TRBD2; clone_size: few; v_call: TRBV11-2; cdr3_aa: CASSLVPRLAGTGANVLTF; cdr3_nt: TGTGCCAGCAGCTTAGTCCCCCGGCTAGCGGGTACGGGGGCCAACGTCCTGACTTTC
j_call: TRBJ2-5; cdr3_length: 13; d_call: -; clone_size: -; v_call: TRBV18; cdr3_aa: CASADRNQETQYF; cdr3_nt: TGTGCCAGCGCGGACAGAAACCAAGAGACCCAGTACTTC
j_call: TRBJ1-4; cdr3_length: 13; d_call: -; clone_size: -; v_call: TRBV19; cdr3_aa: CASRRRINEKLFF; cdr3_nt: TGTGCCAGTAGGCGCAGAATTAATGAAAAACTGTTTTTT
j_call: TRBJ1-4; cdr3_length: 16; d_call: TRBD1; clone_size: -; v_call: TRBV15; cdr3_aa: CATSRGIQGAWEKLFF; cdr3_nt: TGTGCCACCAGCAGAGGTATACAGGGGGCCTGGGAAAAACTGTTTTTT
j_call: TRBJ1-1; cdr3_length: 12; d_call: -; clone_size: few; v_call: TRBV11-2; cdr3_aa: CASSLEFGEAFF; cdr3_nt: TGTGCCAGCAGCTTAGAGTTCGGAGAAGCTTTCTTT
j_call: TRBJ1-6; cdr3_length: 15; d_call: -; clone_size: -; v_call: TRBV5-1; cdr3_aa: CASSMTDSHNSPLHF; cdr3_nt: TGCGCCAGCAGCATGACAGATTCCCATAATTCACCCCTCCACTTT
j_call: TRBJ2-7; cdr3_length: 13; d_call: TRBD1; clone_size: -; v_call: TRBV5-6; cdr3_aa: CASSRDRAGEQYF; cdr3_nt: TGTGCCAGCAGCAGGGACAGGGCTGGGGAGCAGTACTTC
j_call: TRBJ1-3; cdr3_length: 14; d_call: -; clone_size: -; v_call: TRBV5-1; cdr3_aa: CASSAVSSGNTIYF; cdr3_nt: TGCGCCAGCAGCGCGGTTAGCTCTGGAAACACCATATATTTT
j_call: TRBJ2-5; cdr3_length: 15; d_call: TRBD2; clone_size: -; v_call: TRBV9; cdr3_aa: CASSSEGLARETQYF; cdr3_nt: TGTGCCAGCAGCTCGGAGGGACTAGCGCGGGAGACCCAGTACTTC
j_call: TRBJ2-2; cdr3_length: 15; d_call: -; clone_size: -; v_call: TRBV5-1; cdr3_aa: CASRFGVLNTGELFF; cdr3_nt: TGCGCCAGCAGGTTTGGTGTCCTGAACACCGGGGAGCTGTTTTTT
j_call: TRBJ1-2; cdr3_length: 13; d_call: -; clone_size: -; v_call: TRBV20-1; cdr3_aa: CSARSGEVYGYTF; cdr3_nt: TGCAGTGCTAGGTCAGGGGAGGTCTATGGCTACACCTTC
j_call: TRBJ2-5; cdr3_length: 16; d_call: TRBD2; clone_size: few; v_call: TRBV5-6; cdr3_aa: CASSLGWRGGTETQYF; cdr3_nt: TGTGCCAGCAGCTTGGGATGGCGGGGGGGCACGGAGACCCAGTACTTC
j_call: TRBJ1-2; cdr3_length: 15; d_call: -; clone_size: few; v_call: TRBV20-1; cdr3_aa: CSARGGTSPTGGYTF; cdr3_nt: TGCAGTGCTAGAGGTGGGACATCACCGACGGGTGGCTACACCTTC
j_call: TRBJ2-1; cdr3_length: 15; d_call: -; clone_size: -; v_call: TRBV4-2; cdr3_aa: CASSQARRPINEQFF; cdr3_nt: TGTGCCAGCAGCCAAGCCCGGAGGCCCATCAATGAGCAGTTCTTC
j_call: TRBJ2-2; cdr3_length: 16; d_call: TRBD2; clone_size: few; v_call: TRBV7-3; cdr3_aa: CASSLAGGPGTGELFF; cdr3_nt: TGTGCCAGCAGTCTAGCGGGGGGGCCGGGCACCGGGGAGCTGTTTTTT
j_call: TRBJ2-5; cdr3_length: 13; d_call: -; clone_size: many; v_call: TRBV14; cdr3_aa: CASSRGGSETQYF; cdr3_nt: TGTGCCAGCAGCCGAGGGGGATCGGAGACCCAGTACTTC
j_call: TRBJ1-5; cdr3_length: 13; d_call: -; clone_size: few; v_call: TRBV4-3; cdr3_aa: CASSQEVGQPQHF; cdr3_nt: TGCGCCAGCAGCCAAGAGGTTGGTCAGCCCCAGCATTTT
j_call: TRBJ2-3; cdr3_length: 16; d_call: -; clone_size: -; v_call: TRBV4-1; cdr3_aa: CASSQDLASFPDTQYF; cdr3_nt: TGCGCCAGCAGCCAAGATCTCGCTAGCTTCCCAGATACGCAGTATTTT
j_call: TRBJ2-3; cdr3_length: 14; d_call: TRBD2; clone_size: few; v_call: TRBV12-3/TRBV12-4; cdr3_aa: CASSSSGGSVGQYF; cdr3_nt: TGTGCCAGCAGTTCCAGCGGGGGATCGGTGGGGCAGTATTTT
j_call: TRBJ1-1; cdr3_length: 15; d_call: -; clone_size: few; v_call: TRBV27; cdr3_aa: CASTSTGMGDTEAFF; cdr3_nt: TGTGCCAGCACGAGTACAGGGATGGGAGACACTGAAGCTTTCTTT
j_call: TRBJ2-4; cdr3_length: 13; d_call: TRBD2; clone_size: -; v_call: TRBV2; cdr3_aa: CASGIAGADIQYF; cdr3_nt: TGTGCCAGCGGAATAGCGGGGGCGGACATTCAGTACTTC
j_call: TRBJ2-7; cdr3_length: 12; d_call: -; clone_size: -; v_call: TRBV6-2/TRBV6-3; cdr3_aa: CAAKDRFHEQYF; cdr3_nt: TGTGCCGCCAAAGACAGGTTCCACGAGCAGTACTTC
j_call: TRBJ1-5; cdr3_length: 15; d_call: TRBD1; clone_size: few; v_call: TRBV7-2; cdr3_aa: CASSWGQTSNQPQHF; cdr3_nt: TGTGCCAGCAGCTGGGGACAGACTAGCAATCAGCCCCAGCATTTT
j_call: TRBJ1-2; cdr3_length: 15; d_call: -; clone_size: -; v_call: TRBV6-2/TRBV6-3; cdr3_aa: CASRTGNNRIYGYTF; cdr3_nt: TGTGCCAGCAGAACCGGTAATAATCGAATCTATGGCTACACCTTC